These 21 T cell receptor beta chains share one sample of origin, sequenced in a study of blood T cell repertoires in COVID-19. The data were produced by immunoSEQ multiplex PCR, yet TCRdb's version contains in-frame clones alone and is incomplete. This table holds about 480,000 clones, about 88% found once. The sequenced sample consisted of PBMCs or T cells enriched from blood (not recorded which). All receptors derive from an older woman who had recovered from COVID-19.

This rearrangement joins TRBV2 to TRBJ2-5, with 14 positions matching TRBD2. Looked up from germline, CDR1 is SNHLY and CDR2 is FYNNEI. This CDR3 spans 16 amino acids. Unmatched junction bases numbered 10, after V lost 10 bases and J lost 3 bases. CDR3: CATSRLAGGPEETQYF. The DNA for the CDR3 is TGTGCCACCTCCCGACTAGCGGGGGGGCCAGAAGAGACCCAGTACTTC.

The chain joins TRBV19 to TRBJ2-3, with D maybe TRBD1 (5 bases). Germline V gives CDR1 LNHDA, CDR2 SQIVND (reference sequence). This CDR3 has 12 amino acids. Trimming removed 9 bases from V and 5 bases from J, with 12 bases in between. In DNA, the CDR3 is TGTGCCAGCCGCAGGGTAGGAGATACGCAGTATTTT. Amino acids: CASRRVGDTQYF.

The chain couples TRBV24-1 to TRBJ2-3; 13 nucleotides match TRBD2. Germline lookup yields CDR1 KGHDR and CDR2 SFDVKD. Trimming removed 0 bases from V and 1 base from J; junction bases left unmatched: 3. The CDR3 covers 18 residues. CDR3 sequence: CATSDLGLAGDRTDTQYF. The CDR3 DNA follows: TGTGCCACCAGTGATTTGGGACTAGCGGGGGACCGCACAGATACGCAGTATTTT.

V usage is TRBV18 and J usage is TRBJ2-1; D perhaps matches TRBD2 (5 bases). The CDR3 consists of 14 residues. CDR1 KGHSH and CDR2 LQKENI come from the germline V gene. V shed 5 bases and J shed 5 bases, with 13 bases lying between them. The CDR3 reads CASSAGAVNNEQFF. CDR3 DNA sequence: TGTGCCAGCTCAGCCGGAGCGGTAAACAATGAGCAGTTCTTC. Looking up the rest from reference TRBV18 and TRBJ2-1 gives the full variable domain: NAGVMQNPRHLVRRRGQEARLRCSPMKGHSHVYWYRQLPEEGLKFMVYLQKENIIDESGMPKERFSAEFPKEGPSILRIQQVVRGDSAAYFCASSAGAVNNEQFFGPGTRLTVL.

The chain employs TRBV10-1 and TRBJ1-5; no firm D call. Trimming pared 5 bases from V and 4 bases from J, leaving 9 bases between. The CDR3 is 13 residues long. CDR1 and CDR2 from the germline V gene are WNHNN and SYGVQD (reference sequence). CDR3 sequence reads: CASSPGGNQPQHF. CDR3 bases: TGCGCCAGCAGTCCCGGCGGAAATCAGCCCCAGCATTTT.

This clone was recorded only once. The CDR3 loop reads CASSRPGYGYTF. CDR3 nucleotide sequence: TGTGCCAGCAGCCGGCCGGGGTATGGCTACACCTTC. The chain is built from TRBV11-2 and TRBJ1-2; no definite D call. CDR1 and CDR2 (germline): SGHAT, FQNNGV. V was clipped by 5 bases and J by 5 bases, with 9 bases between them. CDR3 size: 12 residues.

The V and J genes are TRBV12-3 or TRBV12-4 and TRBJ2-7, with D possibly being TRBD2 (6 bases). The CDR3 has 11 residues. Between the trimmed V and J ends, which lost 8 bases and 4 bases, there was a span of 9 bases. This CDR3 is CASGEAYEQYF. CDR3 bases: TGTGCCAGCGGGGAGGCTTACGAGCAGTACTTC.

This clone occurred many times. The chain combines TRBV5-1 with TRBJ1-2; D uncertain. CDR1 is SGHRS, CDR2 YFSETQ, per germline. This CDR3 contains 13 residues. V was cut by 2 bases and J by 10 bases, with 15 bases left in between. CDR3 region: CASSFEVVSPYTF. The CDR3 DNA sequence: TGCGCCAGCAGCTTCGAGGTCGTAAGTCCCTACACCTTC.

The rearrangement links TRBV11-2 to TRBJ2-1; TRBD1 aligns across 8 bases. The germline CDR1 and CDR2 sequences are SGHAT and FQNNGV. V gave up 6 bases and J gave up 8 bases; unmatched junction bases: 12. The CDR3 length is 15 residues. In DNA, the CDR3 is TGTGCCAGCAGGACCACGGCAGGGGGCTTCTATGAGCAGTTCTTC. Translated: CASRTTAGGFYEQFF.

This sequence joins TRBV13 and TRBJ1-1; possible D gene TRBD1, 5 bases. Per germline, CDR1 PRHDT and CDR2 FYEKMQ (reference sequence). This CDR3 has 15 amino acids. The V and J ends lost 5 bases and 2 bases respectively, with 15 bases between them. The CDR3 DNA sequence: TGTGCCAGCAGCCCATGGGGTACAGGAAACACTGAAGCTTTCTTT. Translation: CASSPWGTGNTEAFF.

The rearrangement joins TRBV14 to TRBJ1-4; tentative D call: TRBD1 (5 bases). The V end lost 4 bases, the J end lost 7 bases, and 22 bases lay between the germline ends. Germline assignment: CDR1 SGHDN and CDR2 FVKESK. The CDR3 consists of 17 residues. CDR3 protein: CASSREAVGRVSEKLFF. CDR3 DNA sequence: TGTGCCAGCAGCCGAGAGGCGGTAGGCAGGGTTAGTGAAAAACTGTTTTTT.

The chain carries TRBV4-2 and TRBJ2-7; 8 bases line up with TRBD2. The CDR3 has 14 residues. The V segment lost 4 bases and the J segment 2 bases; nucleotides outside the gene matches: 4. CDR1 and CDR2 from the germline V gene are LGHNA and YNFKEQ. CDR3 nucleotides: TGTGCCAGCAGCCCTGGCGGGGGGCCCTACGAGCAGTACTTC. Translating it yields CASSPGGGPYEQYF.

The rearrangement links TRBV29-1 to TRBJ2-3; 8 nucleotides line up with TRBD1. Trimming at V came to 5 bases and at J to 2 bases, leaving 6 bases not matched to a gene. This CDR3 is 14 amino acids long. CDR1 and CDR2 (germline): SQVTM, ANQGSEA. In nucleotides, the CDR3 is TGCAGCGTTTCTCCCCAGGGGGCCACAGATACGCAGTATTTT. Protein product: CSVSPQGATDTQYF.

The chain links TRBV5-8 to TRBJ1-5; TRBD1 matches 8 bases. The junction had 5 bases not matched to a gene; V was cut back by 2 bases and J by 1 base. The CDR3 is 16 residues long. Germline loops: CDR1 SGHTS, CDR2 YDEGEE. CDR3: CASSFWTGSSNQPQHF. The CDR3 nucleotides read TGTGCCAGCAGCTTTTGGACAGGGTCGAGCAATCAGCCCCAGCATTTT.

V gene TRBV6-6 combines with J gene TRBJ2-2; a weak D match, TRBD1 (5 bases). V lost 7 bases and J lost 1, with 7 bases in between. Germline V lookup: CDR1 MNHNY, CDR2 SVGAGI (reference sequence). This CDR3 contains 13 residues. This CDR3 reads CASTGQNTGELFF. CDR3 nucleotide sequence: TGTGCCAGCACAGGACAGAACACCGGGGAGCTGTTTTTT.

This chain uses TRBV5-6 with TRBJ1-2; D unclear. The V gene's germline CDR1 is SGHDT and CDR2 YYEEEE. The CDR3 is made up of 16 amino acids. Trimming took off 0 bases at V and 8 bases at J, with 20 bases between the two ends. The CDR3 spells CASSLVGAEGAGGYTF. The CDR3 coding sequence is TGTGCCAGCAGCTTGGTGGGTGCCGAGGGAGCGGGAGGCTACACCTTC.

The chain combines TRBV15 with TRBJ1-1, with D unresolved. CDR1 and CDR2 (germline): LNHNV, YYDKDF (reference sequence). This CDR3 region has 16 residues. The V and J ends lost 0 bases and 2 bases respectively, with 13 bases between them. CDR3 DNA sequence: TGTGCCACCAGCAGAGACCTTCCACTAGTTAACACTGAAGCTTTCTTT. Translated: CATSRDLPLVNTEAFF.

This clone was observed at least ten times. V and J are TRBV5-6 and TRBJ1-2; TRBD1 is a possible D gene (6 bases). The CDR3 is 15 residues long. V lost 0 bases and J lost 4, with 13 bases in between. Germline lookup yields CDR1 SGHDT and CDR2 YYEEEE. CDR3: CASSLVGGFVYGYTF. The CDR3 nucleotides are TGTGCCAGCAGCTTGGTAGGGGGTTTTGTCTATGGCTACACCTTC.

The chain has TRBV10-1 and TRBJ1-1; D gene unclear. This CDR3 region has 13 residues. Trimming stripped 0 bases from V and 8 bases from J, with 10 bases between. Germline CDR1 reads WNHNN; CDR2 reads SYGVQD (reference sequence). CDR3 loop: CASSESVRGEAFF. In DNA form, the CDR3 reads TGCGCCAGCAGTGAGTCGGTCCGGGGAGAAGCTTTCTTT.

The rearrangement joins TRBV29-1 to TRBJ1-4; perhaps TRBD1 as D (5 bases). The germline V and J ends were trimmed by 4 bases and 5 bases, with 8 bases remaining between them. CDR1 is SQVTM, CDR2 ANQGSEA, per germline. This CDR3 spans 12 amino acids. The CDR3 here is CSVVSGNEKLFF. DNA of the CDR3: TGCAGCGTTGTGTCAGGGAATGAAAAACTGTTTTTT.

This rearrangement joins TRBV2 to TRBJ1-1, with unresolved D. The V gene's germline CDR1 is SNHLY and CDR2 FYNNEI. The CDR3 is 16 residues long. The germline V and J ends were trimmed by 1 base and 3 bases, with 15 bases remaining between them. Here the CDR3 DNA reads TGTGCCAGCAGTGAAGGCGAGGGAACCGTTCACACTGAAGCTTTCTTT. Translated, it gives CASSEGEGTVHTEAFF.